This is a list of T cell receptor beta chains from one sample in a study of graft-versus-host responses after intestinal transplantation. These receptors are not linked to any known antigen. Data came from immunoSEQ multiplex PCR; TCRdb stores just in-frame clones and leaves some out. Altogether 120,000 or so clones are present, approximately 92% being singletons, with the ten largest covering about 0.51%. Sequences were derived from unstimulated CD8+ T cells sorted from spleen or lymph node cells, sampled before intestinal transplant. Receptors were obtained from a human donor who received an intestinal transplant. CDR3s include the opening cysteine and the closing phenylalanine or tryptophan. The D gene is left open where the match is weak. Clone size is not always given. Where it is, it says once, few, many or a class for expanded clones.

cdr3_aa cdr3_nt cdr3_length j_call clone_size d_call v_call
CASSLGDEAFF TGTGCCAGCAGCTTGGGGGACGAAGCTTTCTTT 11 TRBJ1-1 . . TRBV5-4
CAWSEGASTDTQYF TGTGCCTGGAGTGAGGGGGCTAGCACAGATACGCAGTATTTT 14 TRBJ2-3 . TRBD1 TRBV30
CASSPGRDYEQYF TGTGCCAGCAGTCCCGGACGGGACTACGAGCAGTACTTC 13 TRBJ2-7 once . TRBV27
CASSVSGLAGSYNEQFF TGTGCCAGCAGCGTCTCCGGACTAGCGGGATCCTACAATGAGCAGTTCTTC 17 TRBJ2-1 . TRBD2 TRBV9
CASSYRGYEQYF TGTGCCAGCAGTTACAGGGGCTACGAGCAGTACTTC 12 TRBJ2-7 . TRBD1 TRBV27
CASSLEQGHTYEQYF TGTGCCAGCAGCTTAGAACAGGGTCATACCTACGAGCAGTACTTC 15 TRBJ2-7 once . TRBV7-6
CASSQGPRSDGYTF TGCGCCAGCAGCCAAGGGCCCAGGTCGGATGGCTACACCTTC 14 TRBJ1-2 . . TRBV4-1
CASSPKGLSVDEQFF TGTGCCAGCAGCCCGAAAGGACTCTCCGTCGATGAGCAGTTCTTC 15 TRBJ2-1 . . TRBV13
CASSLAVKGYYGYTF TGTGCCAGCAGCTTGGCCGTCAAGGGCTACTATGGCTACACCTTC 15 TRBJ1-2 . . TRBV5-6
CASSYLQGVYEQYF TGTGCCAGCAGTTACTTACAGGGGGTCTACGAGCAGTACTTC 14 TRBJ2-7 . TRBD1 TRBV6-5
CASSLRGGVHEQYF TGCGCCAGCAGTTTGAGAGGGGGGGTCCACGAGCAGTACTTC 14 TRBJ2-7 . . TRBV5-1
CASSGTSGSYEQYF TGTGCCAGCAGCGGGACTTCAGGGTCTTACGAGCAGTACTTC 14 TRBJ2-7 . . TRBV7-9
CASSSAANEQYF TGTGCCAGCAGTTCAGCAGCCAACGAGCAGTACTTC 12 TRBJ2-7 . . TRBV11-2
CASSELPNLGQGAYEQYF TGTGCCAGCAGTGAACTTCCGAACTTGGGACAGGGGGCGTACGAGCAGTACTTC 18 TRBJ2-7 once TRBD1 TRBV6-1
CASSQDFPGLAGGKDTQYF TGCGCCAGCAGCCAGGATTTTCCCGGACTAGCGGGAGGTAAAGATACGCAGTATTTT 19 TRBJ2-3 . TRBD2 TRBV4-1
CASSLGDRPGDTIYF TGTGCCAGCAGCTTAGGTGACCGGCCGGGGGACACCATATATTTT 15 TRBJ1-3 . . TRBV11-2
CASSLAAGWAYEQYF TGTGCCAGCAGCTTAGCGGCAGGATGGGCCTACGAGCAGTACTTC 15 TRBJ2-7 . . TRBV11-2
CASSGTDLMNTEAFF TGTGCCAGCAGCGGGACAGACCTCATGAACACTGAAGCTTTCTTT 15 TRBJ1-1 . TRBD1 TRBV6-1
CASSFGTNEKLFF TGTGCCAGCAGTTTCGGGACTAATGAAAAACTGTTTTTT 13 TRBJ1-4 once . TRBV27
CASSVSRAGNTIYF TGTGCCAGCAGCGTCAGCAGGGCAGGAAACACCATATATTTT 14 TRBJ1-3 once . TRBV9
CASTGGGPYNEQFF TGTGCCAGCACCGGGGGGGGACCCTACAATGAGCAGTTCTTC 14 TRBJ2-1 . TRBD2 TRBV27
CASSFSGGPNEQFF TGTGCCAGCAGCTTTAGCGGGGGGCCGAATGAGCAGTTCTTC 14 TRBJ2-1 . TRBD2 TRBV7-9
CASSQDPGGNTEAFF TGCGCCAGCAGCCAAGATCCCGGGGGGAACACTGAAGCTTTCTTT 15 TRBJ1-1 . . TRBV4-1
CASSYDRAFEQYF TGCGCCAGCAGCTACGACAGGGCGTTCGAGCAGTACTTC 13 TRBJ2-7 . TRBD1 TRBV10-2
CASSQQGQGAHEQYF TGTGCCAGCAGCCAGCAGGGACAGGGAGCCCACGAGCAGTACTTC 15 TRBJ2-7 . TRBD1 TRBV9
CASSYQGPTGELFF TGTGCCAGCAGTTACCAAGGCCCCACCGGGGAGCTGTTTTTT 14 TRBJ2-2 . . TRBV6-5
CASSLGQGSYEQYF TGCGCCAGCAGCTTGGGACAGGGGAGCTACGAGCAGTACTTC 14 TRBJ2-7 once TRBD1 TRBV5-1
CASSLGTSGMKFYEQYF TGTGCCAGCAGCCTGGGGACTAGCGGGATGAAATTCTACGAGCAGTACTTC 17 TRBJ2-7 . TRBD2 TRBV7-9
CASSDGWAFSSTDTQYF TGTGCCAGCAGTGATGGTTGGGCGTTTTCTAGCACAGATACGCAGTATTTT 17 TRBJ2-3 . . TRBV6-1
CTSSAGQGREQYF TGCACCAGCAGCGCGGGACAGGGGCGCGAGCAGTACTTC 13 TRBJ2-7 . . TRBV1
CASSVSTGLLETQYF TGTGCCAGTAGTGTATCGACAGGGCTCCTGGAGACCCAGTACTTC 15 TRBJ2-5 . TRBD1 TRBV19
CASSLGRVEQHTGELFF TGTGCTAGCAGTTTAGGCAGGGTAGAACAACATACCGGGGAGCTGTTTTTT 17 TRBJ2-2 . . TRBV27
CASSFQLAQEVLNEQFF TGCGCCAGCAGCTTCCAACTAGCTCAAGAAGTTCTGAATGAGCAGTTCTTC 17 TRBJ2-1 . . TRBV5-1
CASSEKSTSYEQYF TGCGCCAGCAGTGAGAAATCTACCTCCTACGAGCAGTACTTC 14 TRBJ2-7 . . TRBV10-1
CASSYSQGAYEQYF TGTGCCAGCAGTTACTCTCAGGGGGCCTACGAGCAGTACTTC 14 TRBJ2-7 . TRBD1 TRBV27
CASSAFKAAHTEAFF TGTGCCAGCAGCGCCTTCAAGGCGGCGCACACTGAAGCTTTCTTT 15 TRBJ1-1 . . TRBV28
CASSLREQGGQPQHF TGTGCCAGCAGCTTGAGGGAACAGGGTGGTCAGCCCCAGCATTTT 15 TRBJ1-5 . . TRBV5-6
CASNWENEQFF TGTGCCAGTAATTGGGAGAATGAGCAGTTCTTC 11 TRBJ2-1 . . TRBV19
CASSVVQGMNTEAFF TGTGCCAGCAGCGTAGTTCAGGGGATGAACACTGAAGCTTTCTTT 15 TRBJ1-1 . . TRBV9
CASSYSSGLNTGELFF TGTGCCAGCAGTTACTCCAGCGGGCTGAACACCGGGGAGCTGTTTTTT 16 TRBJ2-2 . . TRBV6-5
CASSIAGSSYNEQFF TGTGCCAGTAGTATTGCGGGAAGCTCCTACAATGAGCAGTTCTTC 15 TRBJ2-1 . . TRBV19
CASSLPDSLTVYGYTF TGTGCCAGCAGCCTTCCCGACAGCCTGACGGTCTATGGCTACACCTTC 16 TRBJ1-2 . . TRBV7-9
CASSFLGLAGPARSPYTQYF TGTGCCAGCAGCTTTTTGGGACTAGCGGGCCCCGCCCGGTCCCCCTATACGCAGTATTTT 20 TRBJ2-3 . TRBD2 TRBV5-8
CASLRPGTGNTEAFF TGTGCCAGCTTACGTCCCGGGACAGGGAACACTGAAGCTTTCTTT 15 TRBJ1-1 . TRBD1 TRBV16
CASSIGTAPNQPQHF TGTGCCAGTAGTATAGGGACAGCACCCAATCAGCCCCAGCATTTT 15 TRBJ1-5 . . TRBV19
CASSPTFLTGPGYTF TGTGCCAGCAGTCCGACATTTTTAACCGGTCCCGGCTACACCTTC 15 TRBJ1-2 . . TRBV2
CASSFQGAPNHEQYF TGTGCCAGCAGCTTCCAGGGGGCTCCCAACCACGAGCAGTACTTC 15 TRBJ2-7 . TRBD1 TRBV5-8
CASRPTGLETQYF TGTGCCAGCAGACCGACAGGTTTAGAGACCCAGTACTTC 13 TRBJ2-5 . . TRBV6-5
CASSLLGSNQPQHF TGTGCCAGCAGTTTATTGGGCAGCAATCAGCCCCAGCATTTT 14 TRBJ1-5 . . TRBV27
CASSAPGAYGYTF TGTGCCAGCAGCGCACCAGGGGCTTATGGCTACACCTTC 13 TRBJ1-2 . . TRBV7-9
CASSQEAYSGSYEQYF TGCGCCAGCAGCCAAGAAGCTTACAGTGGGTCCTACGAGCAGTACTTC 16 TRBJ2-7 . . TRBV4-1
CASSDLAGGGVYNEQFF TGTGCCAGCAGTGACCTAGCGGGAGGGGGGGTTTACAATGAGCAGTTCTTC 17 TRBJ2-1 . TRBD2 TRBV25-1
CASSFQSGTSYNEQFF TGCGCCAGCAGCTTTCAAAGCGGGACTTCCTACAATGAGCAGTTCTTC 16 TRBJ2-1 . TRBD2 TRBV4-1
CATAVGNQPQHF TGTGCCACCGCGGTAGGCAATCAGCCCCAGCATTTT 12 TRBJ1-5 . . TRBV19
CASSLPRITQETQYF TGTGCCAGCAGCCTTCCTCGAATAACCCAAGAGACCCAGTACTTC 15 TRBJ2-5 . . TRBV11-2
CASSLGGAGSAFF TGTGCCAGCAGCCTTGGGGGAGCCGGGTCAGCTTTCTTT 13 TRBJ1-1 once . TRBV13
CASSPSVVLADSYEQYF TGCGCCAGCAGCCCTAGCGTAGTACTAGCGGACTCCTACGAGCAGTACTTC 17 TRBJ2-7 . TRBD2 TRBV4-1
CASSLEATPTYEQYF TGTGCCAGCAGTTTGGAGGCTACTCCCACGTACGAGCAGTACTTC 15 TRBJ2-7 . . TRBV7-6
CASSYSGTPSYEQYF TGTGCCAGCTCTTATTCCGGGACACCTTCCTACGAGCAGTACTTC 15 TRBJ2-7 . . TRBV2
CATPQTTAGEAFF TGTGCCACCCCCCAGACGACGGCAGGGGAAGCTTTCTTT 13 TRBJ1-1 . . TRBV7-9